This entry lists 25 T cell receptor beta chains sequenced from one sample in a study of T cells in Graves' hyperthyroidism and ophthalmopathy. TCR beta CDR3 regions were amplified from RNA. The TCR CDR3 was amplified in a first-round RT-PCR using the HTBI primer set. One entry per CDR3 protein, called by TCRdb with MiXCR from the multiplex PCR reads. The data contain 350,000 to 400,000 distinct CDR3 sequences, approximately 20% of them singletons. The sequenced sample was blood. The origin of the receptors is a woman younger than 30 with Graves' hyperthyroidism.

The table lists this clonotype with a few counts. This chain's CDR3 is CASSETGTGVPYEQYF. The CDR3 region has the DNA TGTGCCAGCAGTGAAACCGGGACAGGGGTCCCCTACGAGCAGTACTTC. The V gene is TRBV2, the J gene TRBJ2-7; 10 bases fit TRBD1. Germline-derived CDR1 and CDR2 are SNHLY and FYNNEI. Trimming at V came to 2 bases and at J to 2 bases, leaving 6 bases not matched to a gene. CDR3 size: 16 residues.

This chain joins TRBV12-3 or TRBV12-4 and TRBJ1-5; no clear D gene. This CDR3 contains 16 residues. The ends were cut back, 4 bases at V and 4 bases at J, with 17 bases in the middle. The CDR3 loop is CASSSPRAWGNQPQHF. The CDR3 DNA reads TGTGCCAGCAGTTCCCCCCGGGCCTGGGGTAATCAGCCCCAGCATTTT.

This clonotype was observed at least ten times. V usage is TRBV6-1 and J usage is TRBJ2-5; 7 positions match TRBD1. The germline gives CDR1 MNHNS, CDR2 SASEGT. The J segment lost 3 bases and the V segment lost 6 bases, leaving 10 bases of the junction unmatched. The CDR3 sequence is 15 residues long. The CDR3 is CASSAPGQIEETQYF. The CDR3 region has the DNA TGTGCCAGCAGCGCACCGGGACAGATCGAAGAGACCCAGTACTTC.

Comments on this clonotype: A much larger clone lies one base from this, so it may be a read error. The rearrangement links TRBV5-1 to TRBJ1-5; maybe TRBD1 (5 bases). The CDR3 consists of 13 residues. Germline assignment: CDR1 SGHRS and CDR2 YFSETQ. As DNA, the CDR3 is TGCGCCTGCAGCTTGGAGACAGATCAGCCCCAGCATTTT. It translates to CACSLETDQPQHF.

This clonotype showed up many times. The chain links TRBV5-1 to TRBJ1-2; D is unclear. Trimming stripped 0 bases from V and 7 bases from J, with 10 bases between. This CDR3 contains 13 residues. CDR1 and CDR2 (germline): SGHRS, YFSETQ. The CDR3 DNA follows: TGCGCCAGCAGCTTGGCCGAAGTGGGTGGCTACACCTTC. This gives the protein CASSLAEVGGYTF.

In its sample, this clonotype was seen a few times. The chain has TRBV6-1 and TRBJ2-5; a possible D gene is TRBD1 (6 bases). CDR1 and CDR2 from the germline V gene are MNHNS and SASEGT. Trimming removed 5 bases at V and 0 bases at J, with 10 bases between. CDR3 length: 14 residues. CDR3 region: CASSKQGNQETQYF. For the CDR3, the DNA is TGTGCCAGCAGTAAACAGGGAAACCAAGAGACCCAGTACTTC.

At least ten counts were recorded for this clonotype. This chain joins TRBV2 and TRBJ1-1, with D unclear. The germline V and J ends were trimmed by 4 bases and 3 bases, with 6 bases remaining between them. There are 12 residues in the CDR3. Per the germline V gene, CDR1 is SNHLY and CDR2 is FYNNEI. In DNA form, the CDR3 reads TGTGCCAGCAGTGCCGGGGACACTGAAGCTTTCTTT. This codes for CASSAGDTEAFF.

This clonotype was observed at least ten times. The V and J genes are TRBV5-1 and TRBJ1-2, with D possibly being TRBD1 (5 bases). Trimming stripped 5 bases from V and 5 bases from J, with 19 bases between. CDR3 length equals 15 residues. The germline gives CDR1 SGHRS, CDR2 YFSETQ. The CDR3: CASRQFGTVKYGYTF. In nucleotides, the CDR3 is TGCGCCAGCAGACAGTTCGGGACGGTGAAATATGGCTACACCTTC.

The chain combines TRBV19 with TRBJ1-5; D is perhaps TRBD1 (5 bases). CDR3 length equals 15 residues. In germline, CDR1 is LNHDA, CDR2 SQIVND (reference sequence). With 3 bases removed from V and 6 bases from J, the gap between germline ends came to 15 bases. The CDR3 sequence: CASSIRGSLAQPQHF. The DNA for the CDR3 is TGTGCCAGTAGTATTCGGGGGAGCCTTGCTCAGCCCCAGCATTTT. The full variable domain, its missing parts supplied by reference TRBV19 and TRBJ1-5, is DGGITQSPKYLFRKEGQNVTLSCEQNLNHDAMYWYRQDPGQGLRLIYYSQIVNDFQKGDIAEGYSVSREKKESFPLTVTSAQKNPTAFYLCASSIRGSLAQPQHFGDGTRLSIL.

This clonotype has at least ten counts. The J gene is TRBJ2-1, the V gene TRBV2, with D hard to call. The V end was cut by 6 bases, the J end by 5 bases, with 5 bases between. Per the germline V gene, CDR1 is SNHLY and CDR2 is FYNNEI. This CDR3 has 11 amino acids. Written as DNA, the CDR3 is TGTGCCAGCAGGGGTCACAATGAGCAGTTCTTC. This encodes CASRGHNEQFF.

The sample holds many counts of this clonotype. The rearrangement uses TRBV11-2 and TRBJ2-2; 8 nucleotides match TRBD1. Losses at the gene ends were 0 bases for V and 3 bases for J; bases not matched to a gene: 0. CDR3 size: 15 residues. Germline V CDR1 and CDR2: SGHAT, FQNNGV. CDR3 residues: CASSLDRGHTGELFF. The CDR3 coding sequence is TGTGCCAGCAGCTTAGACAGGGGGCACACCGGGGAGCTGTTTTTT.

This clonotype was counted ten times or more. V gene TRBV12-3 or TRBV12-4 combines with J gene TRBJ2-5, with D tentatively TRBD2 (5 bases). The CDR3 is made up of 15 amino acids. The V and J ends lost 5 bases and 1 base respectively, with 14 bases between them. The CDR3: CASSIRILAQETQYF. CDR3 sequence (DNA): TGTGCCAGCAGTATTAGAATCCTAGCCCAAGAGACCCAGTACTTC.

This clonotype was seen repeatedly, ten times or more. The gene calls are TRBV5-1 and TRBJ1-1, with TRBD1 matching 7 bases. The V gene end was trimmed by 5 bases and the J gene end by 5 bases; junction bases not matched to a gene: 12. This CDR3 contains 15 residues. Germline V gene lookup returns CDR1 SGHRS and CDR2 YFSETQ. The CDR3 region is CASSPRTGVGTEAFF. The CDR3 nucleotides read TGCGCCAGCAGTCCAAGGACAGGAGTGGGTACTGAAGCTTTCTTT.

In its sample, this clonotype was seen a few times. This chain uses TRBV7-3 with TRBJ2-6; TRBD1 matches at 9 bases. There are 17 residues in the CDR3. In germline, CDR1 is SGHTA, CDR2 FQGTGA. V gave up 5 bases and J gave up 1 base; unmatched junction bases: 6. As DNA, the CDR3 is TGTGCCAGCAGCCCCGGGACAGGGATTTCTGGGGCCAACGTCCTGACTTTC. Translated, it gives CASSPGTGISGANVLTF.

This clonotype was detected ten times or more. V gene TRBV9 combines with J gene TRBJ2-2, with D uncertain. V was clipped by 4 bases and J by 1 base, with 14 bases between them. This CDR3 has 16 amino acids. In germline, CDR1 is SGDLS, CDR2 YYNGEE. CDR3 sequence: CASSQAPHLNTGELFF. The CDR3 nucleotides are TGTGCCAGCAGCCAAGCCCCGCACCTGAACACCGGGGAGCTGTTTTTT.

Comments on this clonotype: One end of the junction fails to match germline, which may point to a read error. This chain joins TRBV6-1 and TRBJ1-2; tentative D call: TRBD1 (5 bases). The CDR3 consists of 13 residues. Germline lookup yields CDR1 MNHNS and CDR2 SASEGT. CDR3 nucleotides: TGTGCCAGCACCCCCGGGACGGGCTATGGCTACAGCTTC. It specifies CASTPGTGYGYSF.

At least ten counts were recorded for this clonotype. The chain carries TRBV28 and TRBJ2-5, with no clear D. The germline CDR1 and CDR2 sequences are MDHEN and SYDVKM. V lost 3 bases, J lost 1 base, and 6 bases lay in between. The CDR3 has 13 amino acids. In DNA, the CDR3 is TGTGCCAGCAGTTTCTCGGGCCAAGAGACCCAGTACTTC. Translating gives CASSFSGQETQYF. The whole variable domain, remainder taken from reference TRBV28 and TRBJ2-5, is DVKVTQSSRYLVKRTGEKVFLECVQDMDHENMFWYRQDPGLGLRLIYFSYDVKMKEKGDIPEGYSVSREKKERFSLILESASTNQTSMYLCASSFSGQETQYFGPGTRLLVL.

The gene calls are TRBV4-1 and TRBJ1-1, with 10 bases that match TRBD1. The germline V gene has CDR1 MGHRA and CDR2 YSYEKL. This CDR3 contains 14 residues. The V and J ends lost 5 bases and 4 bases, in that order; junction bases with no gene match: 4. The CDR3: CASSAGQGITEAFF. The CDR3 nucleotides read TGCGCCAGCAGCGCGGGACAGGGGATCACTGAAGCTTTCTTT.

This clonotype was seen repeatedly, ten times or more. V usage is TRBV6-4 and J usage is TRBJ2-7; D is possibly TRBD1 (6 bases). From germline, CDR1 is MRHNA and CDR2 SNTAGT. The length of the CDR3 is 17 residues. V lost 8 bases and J 0 bases, leaving 23 bases between the germline ends. The CDR3 DNA is TGTGCCAGCTTGCGTGCAGGGGCATCCCCGAGCTCCTACGAGCAGTACTTC. Its protein is CASLRAGASPSSYEQYF.

Ten or more counts support this clonotype. The chain recombines TRBV12-3 or TRBV12-4 with TRBJ1-2, with a possible D match to TRBD1 (5 bases). This CDR3 region has 13 residues. V dropped 5 bases and J dropped 6 bases, with 13 bases sitting between them. The CDR3 nucleotides read TGTGCCAGCAGTCTCGGGGGGGGGAATGGCTACACCTTC. It codes for CASSLGGGNGYTF.

Ten or more counts support this clonotype. The chain recombines TRBV12-3 or TRBV12-4 with TRBJ1-2; tentatively, D is TRBD1 (6 bases). The CDR3 length is 13 residues. V was trimmed by 8 bases and J by 6 bases, leaving 16 bases between them. The CDR3 nucleotides are TGTGCCAGCCTAGGGCAGGGGAGTCATGGCTACACCTTC. It specifies CASLGQGSHGYTF.

This clonotype was counted at least ten times. The V gene is TRBV29-1, the J gene TRBJ2-7, with 8 bases lining up with TRBD1. The J segment lost 0 bases and the V segment lost 8 bases, leaving 12 bases of the junction unmatched. CDR1 is SQVTM and CDR2 is ANQGSEA in the germline V gene. The CDR3 length is 15 residues. The CDR3 sequence: CSTTYGQGGSYEQYF. The CDR3, as DNA: TGCAGCACCACGTACGGACAGGGAGGCTCCTACGAGCAGTACTTC.

This clonotype was seen repeatedly, ten times or more. The chain combines TRBV12-3 or TRBV12-4 with TRBJ1-1; possible D gene TRBD1, 6 bases. This CDR3 comprises 14 residues. V was clipped by 5 bases and J by 3 bases, with 13 bases between them. The CDR3 sequence: CASSLQGWDTEAFF. In DNA, the CDR3 is TGTGCCAGCAGTCTACAGGGTTGGGACACTGAAGCTTTCTTT.

There are many counts of this clonotype. J is TRBJ1-1 and V is TRBV12-3 or TRBV12-4, with 7 bases identical to TRBD1. Losses at the gene ends were 7 bases for V and 1 base for J; bases not matched to a gene: 9. The CDR3 is made up of 15 amino acids. The CDR3 DNA follows: TGTGCCAGCATCGCTCGGGGACAGTGGAACACTGAAGCTTTCTTT. Protein sequence: CASIARGQWNTEAFF.

This clonotype has a count of ten or more. The rearrangement uses TRBV7-9 and TRBJ1-2, with D unclear. Trimming took off 3 bases at V and 8 bases at J, with 13 bases between the two ends. Germline V gene lookup returns CDR1 SEHNR and CDR2 FQNEAQ (reference sequence). The length of the CDR3 is 13 residues. CDR3 region: CASSFRESLGYTF. The CDR3 DNA follows: TGTGCCAGCAGCTTCCGGGAATCCTTAGGCTACACCTTC.